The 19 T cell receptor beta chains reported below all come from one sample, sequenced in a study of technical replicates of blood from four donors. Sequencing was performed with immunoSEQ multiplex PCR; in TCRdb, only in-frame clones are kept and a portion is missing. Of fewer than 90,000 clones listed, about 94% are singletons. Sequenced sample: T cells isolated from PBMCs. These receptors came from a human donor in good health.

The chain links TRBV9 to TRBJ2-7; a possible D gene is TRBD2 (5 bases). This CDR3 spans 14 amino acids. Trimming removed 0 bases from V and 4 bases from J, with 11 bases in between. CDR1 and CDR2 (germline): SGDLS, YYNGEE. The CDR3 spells CASSVGGSGYEQYF. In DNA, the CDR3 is TGTGCCAGCAGCGTAGGTGGGAGCGGATACGAGCAGTACTTC.

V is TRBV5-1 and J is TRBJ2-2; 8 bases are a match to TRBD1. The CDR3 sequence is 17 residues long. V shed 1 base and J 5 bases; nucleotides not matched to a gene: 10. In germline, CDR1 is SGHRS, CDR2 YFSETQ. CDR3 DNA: TGCGCCAGCAGCTTGATTCGGACAGGGAGGTTGACCGGGGAGCTGTTTTTT. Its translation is CASSLIRTGRLTGELFF. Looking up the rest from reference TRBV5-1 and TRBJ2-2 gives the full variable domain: KAGVTQTPRYLIKTRGQQVTLSCSPISGHRSVSWYQQTPGQGLQFLFEYFSETQRNKGNFPGRFSGRQFSNSRSEMNVSTLELGDSALYLCASSLIRTGRLTGELFFGEGSRLTVL.

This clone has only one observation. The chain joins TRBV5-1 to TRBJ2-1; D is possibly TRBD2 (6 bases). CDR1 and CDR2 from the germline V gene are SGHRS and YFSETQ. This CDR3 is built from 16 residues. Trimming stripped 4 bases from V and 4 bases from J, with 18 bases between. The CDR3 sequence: CASSESRGGIYNEQFF. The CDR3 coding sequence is TGCGCCAGCAGCGAATCGCGAGGCGGGATTTACAATGAGCAGTTCTTC.

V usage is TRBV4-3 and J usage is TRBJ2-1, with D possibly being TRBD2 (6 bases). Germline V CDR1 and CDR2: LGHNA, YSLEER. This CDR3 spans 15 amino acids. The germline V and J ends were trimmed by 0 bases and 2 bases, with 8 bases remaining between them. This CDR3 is CASSQEAGPYNEQFF. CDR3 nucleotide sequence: TGCGCCAGCAGCCAAGAAGCGGGCCCCTACAATGAGCAGTTCTTC.

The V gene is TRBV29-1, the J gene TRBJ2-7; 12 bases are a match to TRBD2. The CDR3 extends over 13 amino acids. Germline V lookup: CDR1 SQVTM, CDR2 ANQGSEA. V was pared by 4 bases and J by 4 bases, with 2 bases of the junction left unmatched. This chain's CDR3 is CSVATSGSYEQYF. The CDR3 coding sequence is TGCAGCGTTGCGACTAGCGGGAGTTACGAGCAGTACTTC.

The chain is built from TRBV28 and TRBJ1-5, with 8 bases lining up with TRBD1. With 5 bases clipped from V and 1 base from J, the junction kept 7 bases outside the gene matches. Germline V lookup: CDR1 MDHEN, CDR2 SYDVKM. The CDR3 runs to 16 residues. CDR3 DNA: TGTGCCAGCAGTCCCCCGGGACAGGTGAGCAATCAGCCCCAGCATTTT. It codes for CASSPPGQVSNQPQHF.

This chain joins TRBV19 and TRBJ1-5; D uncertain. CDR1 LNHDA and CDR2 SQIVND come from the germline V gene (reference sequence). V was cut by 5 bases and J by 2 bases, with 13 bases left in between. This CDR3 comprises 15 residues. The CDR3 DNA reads TGTGCCAGTAGTGGCCGGGAAATTGGCAATCAGCCCCAGCATTTT. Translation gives CASSGREIGNQPQHF.

The CDR3 is CASSLTSGSPYEQYF. CDR3 bases: TGTGCCAGCAGTTTAACGAGCGGGAGTCCCTACGAGCAGTACTTC. V is TRBV27 and J is TRBJ2-7; the match to TRBD2 covers 8 bases. The germline CDR1 and CDR2 sequences are MNHEY and SMNVEV (reference sequence). The V segment lost 2 bases and the J segment 2 bases; nucleotides outside the gene matches: 5. The CDR3 covers 15 residues.

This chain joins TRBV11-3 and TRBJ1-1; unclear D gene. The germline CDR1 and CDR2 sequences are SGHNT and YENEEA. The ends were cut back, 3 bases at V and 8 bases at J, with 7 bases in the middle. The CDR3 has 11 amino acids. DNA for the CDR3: TGTGCCAGCAGCTTCTATTACGAAGCTTTCTTT. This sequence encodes CASSFYYEAFF.

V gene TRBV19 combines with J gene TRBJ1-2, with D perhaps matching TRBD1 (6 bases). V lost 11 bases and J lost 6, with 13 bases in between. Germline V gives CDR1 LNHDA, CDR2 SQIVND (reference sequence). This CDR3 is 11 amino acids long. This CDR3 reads CASQGMDGYTF. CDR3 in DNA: TGTGCCTCACAGGGCATGGATGGCTACACCTTC.

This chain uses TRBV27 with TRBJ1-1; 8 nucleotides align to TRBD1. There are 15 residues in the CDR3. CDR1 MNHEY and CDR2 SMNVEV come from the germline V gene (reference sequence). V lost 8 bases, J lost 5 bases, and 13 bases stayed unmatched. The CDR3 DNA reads TGTGCCAGCCGGAAGAGGACAGGGTCACTGACTGAAGCTTTCTTT. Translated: CASRKRTGSLTEAFF.

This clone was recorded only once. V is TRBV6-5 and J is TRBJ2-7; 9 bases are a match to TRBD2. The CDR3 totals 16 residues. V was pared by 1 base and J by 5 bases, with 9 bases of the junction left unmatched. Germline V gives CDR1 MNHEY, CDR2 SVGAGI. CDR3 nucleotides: TGTGCCAGCAGTTACTTCGGTCCAGCGGGAGGAAACGAGCAGTACTTC. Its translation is CASSYFGPAGGNEQYF.

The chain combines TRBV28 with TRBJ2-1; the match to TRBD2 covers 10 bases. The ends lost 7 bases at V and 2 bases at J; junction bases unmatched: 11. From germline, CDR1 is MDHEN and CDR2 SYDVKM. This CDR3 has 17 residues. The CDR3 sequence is CASKEREGWNTYNEQFF. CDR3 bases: TGTGCCAGCAAGGAGCGGGAGGGCTGGAATACCTACAATGAGCAGTTCTTC.

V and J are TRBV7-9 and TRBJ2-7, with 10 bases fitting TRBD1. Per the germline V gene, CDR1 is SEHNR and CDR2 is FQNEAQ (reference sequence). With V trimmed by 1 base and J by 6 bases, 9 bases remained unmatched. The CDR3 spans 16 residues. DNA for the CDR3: TGTGCCAGCAGCTTAGGCCCGGGACAGGGGTTGCTCGAGCAGTACTTC. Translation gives CASSLGPGQGLLEQYF.

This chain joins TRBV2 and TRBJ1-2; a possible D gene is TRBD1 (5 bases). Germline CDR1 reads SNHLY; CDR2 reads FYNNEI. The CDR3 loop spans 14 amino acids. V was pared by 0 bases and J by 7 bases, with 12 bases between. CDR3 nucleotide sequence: TGTGCCAGCAGTGAAGCTTTAGGGGTAATTGGCTACACCTTC. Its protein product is CASSEALGVIGYTF. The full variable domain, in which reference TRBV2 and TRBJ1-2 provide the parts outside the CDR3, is EPEVTQTPSHQVTQMGQEVILRCVPISNHLYFYWYRQILGQKVEFLVSFYNNEISEKSEIFDDQFSVERPDGSNFTLKIRSTKLEDSAMYFCASSEALGVIGYTFGSGTRLTVV.

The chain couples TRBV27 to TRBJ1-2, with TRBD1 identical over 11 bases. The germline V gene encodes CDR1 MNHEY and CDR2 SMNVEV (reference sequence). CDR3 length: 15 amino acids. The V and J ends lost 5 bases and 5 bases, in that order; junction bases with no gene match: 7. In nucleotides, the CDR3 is TGTGCCAGCAGTCCATGGACAGGGGGCGCTTATGGCTACACCTTC. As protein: CASSPWTGGAYGYTF.

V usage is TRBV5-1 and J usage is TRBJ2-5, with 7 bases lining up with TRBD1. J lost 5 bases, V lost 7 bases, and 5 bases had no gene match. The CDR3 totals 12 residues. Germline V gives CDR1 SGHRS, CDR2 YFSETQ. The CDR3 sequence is CASGPQGETQYF. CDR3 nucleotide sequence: TGCGCCAGCGGACCACAGGGGGAGACCCAGTACTTC.

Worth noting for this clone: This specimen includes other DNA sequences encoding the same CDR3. The DNA for the CDR3 is TGCGCCAGCAGCTTGGAGGGCGGGAGCAATCAGCCCCAGCATTTT. This sequence encodes CASSLEGGSNQPQHF. The chain has TRBV5-1 and TRBJ1-5; D unresolved. The CDR3 totals 15 residues. V was pared by 0 bases and J by 1 base, with 8 bases between. The germline CDR1 and CDR2 sequences are SGHRS and YFSETQ.

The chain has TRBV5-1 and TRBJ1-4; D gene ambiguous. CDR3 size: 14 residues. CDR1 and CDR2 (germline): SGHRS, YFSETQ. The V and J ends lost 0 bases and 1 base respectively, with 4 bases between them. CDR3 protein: CASSLAGTNEKLFF. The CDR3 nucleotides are TGCGCCAGCAGCTTGGCAGGAACTAATGAAAAACTGTTTTTT.